These T cell receptor beta chains were read from a single sample in a study of OX40 agonist ivuxolimab in advanced cancers. Sequencing was performed with immunoSEQ multiplex PCR; in TCRdb, only in-frame clones are kept and a portion is missing. The sample contains around 46,000 clones, around 90% of which appear only once. The specimen was CD4+ or CD8+ T cells sorted from blood, collected in a trial of the OX40 agonist ivuxolimab. The receptor set was obtained from an adult with an advanced solid tumor such as melanoma, head and neck, liver or kidney cancer. Both conserved end residues are part of each CDR3. A D gene is named only where the DNA matches it firmly. Part of the rows lack a size; the others show once, few, many or a class for expanded clones.

j_call v_call d_call clone_size cdr3_nt cdr3_aa
TRBJ2-7 TRBV9 NA NA TGTGCCAGCAGCTTAGCAGCAGGGGCCTACGAGCAGTACTTC CASSLAAGAYEQYF
TRBJ1-2 TRBV6-5 TRBD1 NA TGTGCCAGCAGGGGGACAGGGGAACTCTATGGCTACACCTTC CASRGTGELYGYTF
TRBJ2-3 TRBV4-1 NA NA TGCGCCAGCAGCCAAGATCCGTGGGTTTCCACAGATACGCAGTATTTT CASSQDPWVSTDTQYF
TRBJ1-2 TRBV9 NA few TGTGCCAGCAGCCCCCTAGGGGGGAACTATGGCTACACCTTC CASSPLGGNYGYTF
TRBJ2-7 TRBV29-1 NA NA TGCAGCGCATCCGGGACGTCGCCCTACGAGCAGTACTTC CSASGTSPYEQYF
TRBJ2-7 TRBV27 TRBD1 NA TGTGCCAGCAGTCCCGGACAGGGGTACCTTAACTCCTACGAGCAGTACTTC CASSPGQGYLNSYEQYF
TRBJ1-1 TRBV5-6 NA NA TGTGCCAGCAGCTTGGCCGGAGGGGGGGGCCCTGAAACTGAAGCTTTCTTT CASSLAGGGGPETEAFF
TRBJ2-7 TRBV27 TRBD1 once TGTGCCAGCGGACGGAGACAGGGAAGCTCCTACGAGCAGTACTTC CASGRRQGSSYEQYF
TRBJ1-5 TRBV28 TRBD1 NA TGTGCCAGCAGCCATGACAGGGTGGGCGGCAATCAGCCCCAGCATTTT CASSHDRVGGNQPQHF
TRBJ2-5 TRBV6-5 TRBD2 NA TGTGCCAGCAGTTCCCCCCTTAGCGGGCAAGAGACCCAGTACTTC CASSSPLSGQETQYF
TRBJ1-5 TRBV18 NA once TGTGCCAGCTCACCATCGCACAATCCCAATCAGCCCCAGCATTTT CASSPSHNPNQPQHF
TRBJ1-2 TRBV4-3 NA NA TGCGCCAGCAGCCAAGACGGGGAATACAACTATGGCTACACCTTC CASSQDGEYNYGYTF
TRBJ1-1 TRBV5-1 NA NA TGCGCCAGCAGCTCCACAGGTTTCGGTGGGACTGAAGCTTTCTTT CASSSTGFGGTEAFF
TRBJ2-7 TRBV30 NA NA TGTGCCTGGAGTGTAGGGGGGAGCGCCTCCTCGCAGGACTTC CAWSVGGSASSQDF
TRBJ2-7 TRBV25-1 TRBD2 NA TGTGCCAGCAGTGCACCGGGACTAGCCTACGAGCAGTACTTC CASSAPGLAYEQYF
TRBJ1-2 TRBV7-9 NA NA TGTGCCAGCAGCTCGACAGGTTGGGATGGCTACACCTTC CASSSTGWDGYTF
TRBJ1-6 TRBV5-4 NA NA TGTGCCAGCAGCTTGGAACCAGGGGATTCACCCCTCCACTTT CASSLEPGDSPLHF
TRBJ2-7 TRBV7-3 NA NA TGTGCCAGCAGCCAACTCGGGGGCGAGCAGTACTTC CASSQLGGEQYF
TRBJ1-1 TRBV5-6 NA NA TGTGCCAGCAGCTGGGGACCAGGTGATTTTAATGCTTTCTTT CASSWGPGDFNAFF
TRBJ1-1 TRBV5-1 TRBD1 NA TGCGCCAGCAGCCCCAGACAGGGGGGTACTGAAGCTTTCTTT CASSPRQGGTEAFF
TRBJ2-1 TRBV5-5 NA NA TGTGCCAGCAGCTCGGACGGATACAATGAGCAGTTCTTC CASSSDGYNEQFF
TRBJ1-1 TRBV27 TRBD1 once TGTGCCAGCGGTACAGGGGGCACTGAAGCTTTCTTT CASGTGGTEAFF
TRBJ1-4 TRBV30 NA NA TGTGCCTGGAGTGTACTTGGGGGCGCGATTGAAAAACTGTTTTTT CAWSVLGGAIEKLFF
TRBJ2-1 TRBV10-3 TRBD1 NA TGTGCCATCAGTGAGCCACCGGGACAGGGTTATAATGAGCAGTTCTTC CAISEPPGQGYNEQFF
TRBJ1-1 TRBV7-3 NA NA TGTGCCAGCAGCCATGAGGGCCAGAACACTGAAGCTTTCTTT CASSHEGQNTEAFF
TRBJ1-1 TRBV13 NA NA TGTGCCAGCAGCCAAGGGGACTCCCGGAGCACTGAAGCTTTCTTT CASSQGDSRSTEAFF
TRBJ1-2 TRBV6-5 NA NA TGTGCCAGCAGTTACGGGGGGGGGTCCTATGGCTACACCTTC CASSYGGGSYGYTF
TRBJ2-3 TRBV7-3 TRBD2 NA TGTGCCAGCAGCTTAGAGGGAGGGAACGGTCCAACGGATACGCAGTATTTT CASSLEGGNGPTDTQYF
TRBJ1-5 TRBV7-8 NA few TGTGCCAGCAGTCCCTGGGAGAGCAATCAGCCCCAGCATTTT CASSPWESNQPQHF
TRBJ2-1 TRBV4-1 NA NA TGCGCCAGCAGCCAAGATGGATTGGGCAGCTCCTACAATGAGCAGTTCTTC CASSQDGLGSSYNEQFF
TRBJ2-7 TRBV19 NA NA TGTGCCAGTAGTATGGGAAGCTCCTACGAGCAGTACTTC CASSMGSSYEQYF
TRBJ2-3 TRBV5-4 TRBD2 NA TGTGCCAGCATCCTTCGTTCCGGGACTAGCGGGAGGACAGATACGCGGTATTTT CASILRSGTSGRTDTRYF
TRBJ1-1 TRBV7-9 NA NA TGTGCCAGCAGCCCGGCGGAGAACACTGAAGCTTTCTTT CASSPAENTEAFF
TRBJ1-2 TRBV29-1 NA NA TGCAGCGTTGGAACAGAGGACTATGGCTACACCTTC CSVGTEDYGYTF
TRBJ2-2 TRBV27 NA NA TGTGCCAGCTCTCTGGAGGGGACCGGGGAGCTGTTTTTT CASSLEGTGELFF
TRBJ2-7 TRBV9 TRBD2 NA TGTGCCAGCAGCCCCCGACTAGCGGGGATCTACGAGCAGTACTTC CASSPRLAGIYEQYF
TRBJ2-7 TRBV4-1 TRBD1 NA TGCGCCAGCAGCCCCAGACAGGGGGCCGTGGAGCAGTACTTC CASSPRQGAVEQYF
TRBJ1-1 TRBV9 NA once TGTGCCAGCAGCCCTGGGGGGGGAAACACTGAAGCTTTCTTT CASSPGGGNTEAFF
TRBJ2-5 TRBV11-2 NA NA TGTGCCAGCAGCTTAGACTCTAGGAGTATTCCAGAGACCCAGTACTTC CASSLDSRSIPETQYF
TRBJ2-1 TRBV27 TRBD2 once TGTGCCAGCAACCGGCGAGCGGGAGGGCCAGGCAATGAGCAGTTCTTC CASNRRAGGPGNEQFF
TRBJ1-3 TRBV13 NA NA TGTGCCAGCAGGAAGGGATCAAACACCATATATTTT CASRKGSNTIYF
TRBJ2-4 TRBV28 NA NA TGTGCCAGCAGTCCCCGGTCCTCCGCGGGCATTCAGTACTTC CASSPRSSAGIQYF
TRBJ2-1 TRBV4-3 NA NA TGCGCCAGCAGCCAAGCGGAGGGGGTCTACAATGAGCAGTTCTTC CASSQAEGVYNEQFF
TRBJ2-1 TRBV9 NA NA TGTGCCAGCAGCCCATTGGGGCTCGCCCTATACAATGAGCAGTTCTTC CASSPLGLALYNEQFF
TRBJ1-1 TRBV19 TRBD1 NA TGTGCCAGTAGTTCTGACAGGGGCACTGAAGCTTTCTTT CASSSDRGTEAFF
TRBJ1-2 TRBV7-9 NA NA TGTGCCAGCAGCTTAGCAGTTAACTATGGCTACACCTTC CASSLAVNYGYTF
TRBJ2-1 TRBV9 TRBD1 NA TGTGCCAGCAGCCCATGGACAGGGGTCAATGAGCAGTTCTTC CASSPWTGVNEQFF
TRBJ1-1 TRBV6-5 NA NA TGTGCCAGCAGTTACGGGGGACACACTGAAGCTTTCTTT CASSYGGHTEAFF
TRBJ2-2 TRBV12-5 TRBD2 NA TGTGCTAGTGGTTTTTCCGTAGTATTCAGCGGGACGAACACCGGGGAGCTGTTTTTT CASGFSVVFSGTNTGELFF
TRBJ2-5 TRBV7-9 TRBD2 NA TGTGCCAGCAGCCATTTACTAGCGGGAGTGTATACGGAGACCCAGTACTTC CASSHLLAGVYTETQYF
TRBJ2-1 TRBV6-4 NA NA TGTGCCAGCAGTGACGGAAACAGTAATGAGCAGTTCTTC CASSDGNSNEQFF
TRBJ2-7 TRBV6-1 TRBD1 NA TGTGCCAGCGGCCTCCACAGGGGCTCCTACGAGCAGTACTTC CASGLHRGSYEQYF
TRBJ1-1 TRBV7-9 TRBD1 NA TGTGCCAGCAGCTTAAATCAGGGGGGAAAGACTGAAGCTTTCTTT CASSLNQGGKTEAFF
TRBJ1-2 TRBV27 NA NA TGTGCCAGCAGTTTAGGCAGGGGTGGTGGCTACACCTTC CASSLGRGGGYTF
TRBJ2-3 TRBV7-9 TRBD1 NA TGTGCCAGCATCAATGGACAGGGGCCTTCCACAGATACGCAGTATTTT CASINGQGPSTDTQYF
TRBJ2-1 TRBV19 TRBD1 NA TGTGCCAGTAGTTCAGGGAAGAGGGGGCTGGATGAGCAGTTCTTC CASSSGKRGLDEQFF
TRBJ1-1 TRBV28 TRBD1 NA TGTGCCAGCAGTTCCCCCTACAGGGACAGACCGAACACTGAAGCTTTCTTT CASSSPYRDRPNTEAFF
TRBJ1-2 TRBV5-4 NA NA TGTGCCAGCAGCCTTATCACCGAGTACGATGGCTACACCTTC CASSLITEYDGYTF
TRBJ1-3 TRBV7-9 NA once TGTGCCAGCAGCTTGGGTCAGATAAACACCATATATTTT CASSLGQINTIYF